The 26 T cell receptor beta chains given below trace back to one sample, sequenced in a study of blood T cell repertoires in COVID-19. Using immunoSEQ multiplex PCR, the repertoire was profiled, and TCRdb retains in-frame clones only, with some absent. The data show approximately 230,000 clones, just over 85% seen once. Specimen: peripheral blood. These receptors originate from an older man with acute or convalescent COVID-19.

V and J are TRBV19 and TRBJ2-3; 10 bases fit TRBD2. V was pared by 4 bases and J by 5 bases, with 9 bases of the junction left unmatched. This CDR3 contains 16 residues. Germline CDR1 is LNHDA and CDR2 is SQIVND (reference sequence). CDR3 protein: CASSNPGLAGVDTQYF. The CDR3, as DNA: TGTGCCAGTAGTAACCCAGGCCTAGCGGGAGTAGATACGCAGTATTTT.

The chain couples TRBV2 to TRBJ1-4, with D hard to call. The CDR3 spans 13 residues. V lost 6 bases, J lost 1 base, and 6 bases lay in between. The germline V gene encodes CDR1 SNHLY and CDR2 FYNNEI. This CDR3 reads CASRYGTNEKLFF. Written as DNA, the CDR3 is TGTGCCAGCAGGTACGGAACTAATGAAAAACTGTTTTTT.

This clone was seen a single time. The chain has TRBV7-2 and TRBJ2-1, with a possible D match to TRBD1 (6 bases). In germline, CDR1 is SGHTA, CDR2 FQGNSA. The CDR3 runs to 11 residues. With 5 bases removed from V and 13 bases from J, the gap between germline ends came to 12 bases. The CDR3 spells CASSPGTTQFF. The CDR3 DNA reads TGTGCCAGCAGCCCTGGGACAACTCAGTTCTTC.

The chain links TRBV6-6 to TRBJ2-1; D may be TRBD1 (5 bases). The CDR3 totals 14 residues. CDR1 and CDR2 (germline): MNHNY, SVGAGI (reference sequence). The V end lost 2 bases, the J end lost 4 bases, and 9 bases lay between the germline ends. The DNA for the CDR3 is TGTGCCAGCAGTTACCCCGACAGTTACAATGAGCAGTTCTTC. It yields the protein CASSYPDSYNEQFF.

The CDR3 nucleotides read TGTGCCAGCAGGTATCTAACGACAGGGTCCGGTGGCTACACCTTC. Amino acid sequence: CASRYLTTGSGGYTF. The rearrangement uses TRBV2 and TRBJ1-2, with 7 positions matching TRBD1. This CDR3 spans 15 amino acids. J was trimmed by 7 bases and V by 6 bases; bases with no gene match: 14. In germline, CDR1 is SNHLY, CDR2 FYNNEI.

The chain employs TRBV5-5 and TRBJ2-5; D might be TRBD2 (7 bases). The CDR3 has 16 amino acids. Between the trimmed V and J ends, which lost 3 bases and 5 bases, there was a span of 20 bases. The germline V gene encodes CDR1 SGHKS and CDR2 YYEKEE (reference sequence). CDR3 coding DNA: TGTGCCAGCAGCTCCGGGGGGCACCGAATGGGGGAGACCCAGTACTTC. Amino acid sequence: CASSSGGHRMGETQYF.

The chain links TRBV9 to TRBJ1-1; D is undetermined. Germline V gene data show CDR1 as SGDLS and CDR2 as YYNGEE. This CDR3 contains 15 residues. V gave up 4 bases and J gave up 0 bases, with 13 bases separating them. The CDR3 DNA reads TGTGCCAGCAGCCCCCGGGTTGGCCTGAACACTGAAGCTTTCTTT. The encoded protein is CASSPRVGLNTEAFF.

The chain has TRBV6-2 or TRBV6-3 and TRBJ2-3; D is perhaps TRBD1 (6 bases). Germline lookup yields CDR1 MNHEY and CDR2 SVGEGT. The CDR3 has 16 residues. With 0 bases removed from V and 4 bases from J, the gap between germline ends came to 14 bases. The CDR3 region is CASSYSDSGNPDTQYF. DNA for the CDR3: TGTGCCAGCAGTTACTCGGACAGCGGAAATCCAGATACGCAGTATTTT.

This clone is a singleton in its sample. The chain recombines TRBV5-4 with TRBJ2-5; TRBD2 might be the D (5 bases). The CDR3 covers 14 residues. V was pared by 7 bases and J by 4 bases, with 17 bases between. Germline V CDR1 and CDR2: SGHNT, YYREEE (reference sequence). The CDR3 loop reads CASGNRKEGETQYF. The CDR3 coding sequence is TGTGCCAGCGGAAACAGAAAAGAGGGAGAGACCCAGTACTTC.

The rearrangement links TRBV5-1 to TRBJ2-4; possible D gene TRBD1, 6 bases. The CDR3 length is 16 residues. V lost 0 bases and J lost 3, with 13 bases in between. Germline loops: CDR1 SGHRS, CDR2 YFSETQ. The CDR3 DNA is TGCGCCAGCAGCTTGGGAACAGGGCGTGGCAAAAACATTCAGTACTTC. It is translated as CASSLGTGRGKNIQYF.

The chain employs TRBV27 and TRBJ1-6, with D hard to call. V was pared by 5 bases and J by 6 bases, with 8 bases between. The CDR3 loop spans 13 amino acids. The germline CDR1 and CDR2 sequences are MNHEY and SMNVEV (reference sequence). The CDR3 sequence: CASSPGINSPLHF. CDR3 sequence (DNA): TGTGCCAGCAGTCCAGGTATTAATTCACCCCTCCACTTT.

The V and J genes are TRBV6-2 or TRBV6-3 and TRBJ1-5, with D perhaps matching TRBD1 (6 bases). The V end was cut by 6 bases, the J end by 2 bases, with 17 bases between. There are 16 residues in the CDR3. Germline values: CDR1 MNHEY, CDR2 SVGEGT. CDR3 protein: CASSPYRDKGNQPQHF. The CDR3 DNA follows: TGTGCCAGCAGCCCTTACCGGGACAAAGGCAATCAGCCCCAGCATTTT.

The chain is built from TRBV6-4 and TRBJ1-2, with 7 positions matching TRBD1. The V and J ends lost 2 bases and 8 bases, in that order; junction bases with no gene match: 8. CDR1 and CDR2 (germline): MRHNA, SNTAGT. The CDR3 has 14 amino acids. As DNA, the CDR3 is TGTGCCAGCAGTGACGCCCCAGGGGGTCGGGGCTACACCTTC. It specifies CASSDAPGGRGYTF.

In nucleotides, the CDR3 is TGTGCCAGCAGTGCTAGCGGGCTGAGCTCCTACGAGCAGTACTTC. Its translation is CASSASGLSSYEQYF. The rearrangement uses TRBV27 and TRBJ2-7; 8 positions agree with TRBD2. V lost 5 bases to trimming and J lost 0 bases; unmatched junction nucleotides: 6. This CDR3 has 15 amino acids. From germline, CDR1 is MNHEY and CDR2 SMNVEV (reference sequence).

V usage is TRBV19 and J usage is TRBJ1-6, with TRBD1 identical over 12 bases. Per the germline V gene, CDR1 is LNHDA and CDR2 is SQIVND (reference sequence). V dropped 5 bases and J dropped 0; count of bases not matched to a gene: 14. The CDR3 is made up of 21 amino acids. In DNA form, the CDR3 reads TGTGCCAGTAGTTCCTTACCGGGACAGGGGGCTAAGGGCTCCTATAATTCACCCCTCCACTTT. The encoded protein is CASSSLPGQGAKGSYNSPLHF.

The chain couples TRBV6-2 or TRBV6-3 to TRBJ1-1; perhaps TRBD1 as D (5 bases). Germline V gene data show CDR1 as MNHEY and CDR2 as SVGEGT. Trimming pared 2 bases from V and 6 bases from J, leaving 7 bases between. The CDR3 spans 12 residues. The CDR3 protein is CASSYGGAEAFF. The CDR3 nucleotides are TGTGCCAGCAGTTACGGGGGGGCTGAAGCTTTCTTT.

The chain has TRBV5-1 and TRBJ2-6; TRBD1 might be the D (5 bases). This CDR3 has 17 amino acids. V lost 3 bases to trimming and J lost 3 bases, with 16 bases between them. Germline V CDR1 and CDR2: SGHRS, YFSETQ. Here the CDR3 DNA reads TGCGCCAGCAGCTCCCTAGACAGACTTGGTGGGGCCAACGTCCTGACTTTC. This sequence encodes CASSSLDRLGGANVLTF.

This clone was picked up one time. The chain combines TRBV5-1 with TRBJ2-1; 14 nucleotides align to TRBD2. The CDR3 sequence is 22 residues long. CDR1 and CDR2 (germline): SGHRS, YFSETQ. With V trimmed by 3 bases and J by 1 base, 18 bases remained unmatched. The CDR3 reads CASSSQAGTSGSRIGSYNEQFF. CDR3 nucleotide sequence: TGCGCCAGCAGCTCCCAGGCGGGGACTAGCGGGAGTAGGATCGGGTCCTACAATGAGCAGTTCTTC.

The rearrangement links TRBV19 to TRBJ2-1; D unclear. V lost 8 bases and J 4 bases, leaving 6 bases between the germline ends. From germline, CDR1 is LNHDA and CDR2 SQIVND (reference sequence). The CDR3 has 11 residues. CDR3 in DNA: TGTGCCAGTTCTAGATACAATGAGCAGTTCTTC. Amino acids: CASSRYNEQFF.

The chain has TRBV12-3 or TRBV12-4 and TRBJ1-2, with D perhaps TRBD1 (6 bases). The CDR3 length is 11 residues. Trimming cost V 5 bases and J 9 bases, with 10 bases left between them. CDR3 bases: TGTGCCAGCAGTCAGGACAGACGCTACACCTTC. Protein sequence: CASSQDRRYTF.

The V call is TRBV9, the J call TRBJ2-5, with 8 positions matching TRBD2. Germline V gene data show CDR1 as SGDLS and CDR2 as YYNGEE. The CDR3 covers 16 residues. J lost 2 bases, V lost 3 bases, and 9 bases had no gene match. Here the CDR3 reads CASSAFTGLGQETQYF. CDR3 sequence (DNA): TGTGCCAGCAGCGCTTTCACGGGACTAGGGCAAGAGACCCAGTACTTC.

The gene calls are TRBV5-1 and TRBJ2-7; 10 bases map to TRBD1. V lost 1 base to trimming and J lost 5 bases; unmatched junction nucleotides: 3. This CDR3 contains 14 residues. Germline V CDR1 and CDR2: SGHRS, YFSETQ. The CDR3 DNA reads as TGCGCCAGCAGCTTGATGGACAGGGGGGACGAGCAGTACTTC. Encoded protein: CASSLMDRGDEQYF.

The chain carries TRBV28 and TRBJ1-2; possibly TRBD1 for D (6 bases). Germline V CDR1 and CDR2: MDHEN, SYDVKM. The CDR3 runs to 19 residues. The V end lost 5 bases, the J end lost 4 bases, and 29 bases lay between the germline ends. This chain's CDR3 is CASSRTLGGLSLLIYGYTF. Here the CDR3 DNA reads TGTGCCAGCAGTCGGACCCTGGGGGGGCTTAGTCTTCTTATCTATGGCTACACCTTC.

In DNA, the CDR3 is TGTGCCAGCAGCCAAGTTAGCGGGAGTGAGACCCAGTACTTC. Translating it yields CASSQVSGSETQYF. The rearrangement uses TRBV14 and TRBJ2-5; 9 bases align to TRBD2. Germline assignment: CDR1 SGHDN and CDR2 FVKESK. The CDR3 covers 14 residues. V trimming: 1 base; J trimming: 5 bases; junction bases outside the gene matches: 2.

This chain joins TRBV7-3 and TRBJ2-2, with 7 bases matching TRBD1. The CDR3 totals 16 residues. Germline V gives CDR1 SGHTA, CDR2 FQGTGA. Trimming at V came to 6 bases and at J to 1 base, leaving 8 bases not matched to a gene. For the CDR3, the DNA is TGTGCCAGCAGTCCAACAGGGGCCCTGAACACCGGGGAGCTGTTTTTT. Residues: CASSPTGALNTGELFF.

This rearrangement joins TRBV4-2 to TRBJ1-2, with 9 positions matching TRBD1. CDR3 length: 15 residues. Germline V gives CDR1 LGHNA, CDR2 YNFKEQ. V dropped 4 bases and J dropped 7; count of bases not matched to a gene: 10. The CDR3 spells CASSPKQGAVVGYTF. The DNA of the CDR3 is TGTGCCAGCAGCCCAAAACAGGGGGCTGTTGTTGGCTACACCTTC.